This T cell receptor beta chain was captured by sequencing in a study of technical replicates of blood from a few donors. Some clones are missing from TCRdb's copy, which holds only in-frame ones; the method was immunoSEQ multiplex PCR. The data contain 60,000 to 90,000 clones, approximately 96% of them singletons. This CDR3 has 14 amino acids. Sequenced sample: T cells isolated from PBMCs. The TCR sequence derives from a human donor in good health. This chain links TRBV21-1 with TRBJ2-7; the table's D call, TRBD2, was not checked against the DNA. TRBV21-1 has pseudogene status. The DNA for the CDR3 is TGTGCCAGCAGCAAAGCCCCGTTTATTGACGAGCAGTACTTC. Amino acid sequence: CASSKAPFIDEQYF.